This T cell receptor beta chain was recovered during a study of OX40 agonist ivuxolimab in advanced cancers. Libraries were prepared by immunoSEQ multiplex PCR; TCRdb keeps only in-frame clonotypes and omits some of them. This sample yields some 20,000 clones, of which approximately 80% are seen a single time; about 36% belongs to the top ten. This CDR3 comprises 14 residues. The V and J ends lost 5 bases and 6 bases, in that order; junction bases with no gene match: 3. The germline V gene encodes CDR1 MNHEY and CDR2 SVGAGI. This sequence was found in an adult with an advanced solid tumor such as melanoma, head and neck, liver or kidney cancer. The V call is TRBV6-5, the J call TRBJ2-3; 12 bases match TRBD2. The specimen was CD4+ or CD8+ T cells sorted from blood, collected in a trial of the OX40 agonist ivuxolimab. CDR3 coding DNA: TGTGCCAGCAGTCCACTAGCGGGGGGTGATACGCAGTATTTT. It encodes CASSPLAGGDTQYF.